This T cell receptor beta chain was observed in a study of T-cell memory formation after mild COVID-19. Across the study: Clusters of TCRs were largely donor specific.

5'RACE primed at constant segments yielded TCR alpha and TCR beta cDNA libraries bearing sample barcodes and UMIs. TCRdb passed the 5' RACE reads through MiXCR, listing each CDR3 protein once. The sample lists 40,000 to 60,000 distinct CDR3 sequences, 9.3% occurring once. This clonotype occurred many times. What it binds is not known. The V gene end was trimmed by 3 bases and the J gene end by 4 bases; junction bases not matched to a gene: 4. The CDR3 covers 15 residues. Looked up from germline, CDR1 is MDHEN and CDR2 is SYDVKM. The study's findings and limits: Later expanders leaned CD4+, whereas clones that contracted between day 15 and 85 were balanced CD4/CD8.

This rearrangement joins TRBV28 to TRBJ2-1; 9 bases are shared with TRBD2. The sequence came from an adult woman who had mild COVID-19 (a few samples of this study predate the infection). Cell type and time point are not known. The sample comprised PBMCs or a T cell subset sorted from them (not recorded which). CDR3 sequence (DNA): TGTGCCAGCAGTTTGGGCGGGAGGGTTTACAATGAGCAGTTCTTC. It codes for CASSLGGRVYNEQFF.